The 7 T cell receptor beta chains below all came from one sample that was sequenced in a study of shared clonotypes between healthy human individuals. Produced via immunoSEQ multiplex PCR; TCRdb's table is partial and in-frame only. The sample has millions of clones; roughly 92% are singletons. The sample taken for sequencing was naive CD4+ T cells sorted from blood. The subset is: CD45RA+ positively selected. These receptors all come from a man aged 18 to 35 in good health.

As concerns this clone: The sample carries other DNA sequences with the same CDR3. This chain connects TRBV15 to TRBJ2-7; 9 bases are shared with TRBD1. The junction had 2 bases not matched to a gene; V was cut back by 3 bases and J by 5 bases. The CDR3 runs 13 residues. The germline V gene has CDR1 LNHNV and CDR2 YYDKDF (reference sequence). CDR3 nucleotide sequence: TGTGCCACCAGCAGGGACAGGGGCGACGAGCAGTACTTC. This encodes CATSRDRGDEQYF.

The CDR3 region has the DNA TGTGCCAGCAGCTTAGGCAGGGAGGCGAACACCGGGGAGCTGTTTTTT. It yields the protein CASSLGREANTGELFF. The J gene is TRBJ2-2, the V gene TRBV7-9, with D possibly being TRBD2 (6 bases). In germline, CDR1 is SEHNR, CDR2 FQNEAQ (reference sequence). The CDR3 extends over 16 amino acids. The V gene lost 1 base and the J gene lost 0 bases, with 9 bases spanning the gap.

The chain couples TRBV5-4 to TRBJ2-7, with TRBD1 matching 7 bases. Trimming cost V 2 bases and J 3 bases; bases outside gene matches: 8. The CDR3 is 15 amino acids. Germline CDR1 reads SGHNT; CDR2 reads YYREEE (reference sequence). The CDR3 nucleotides are TGTGCCAGCAGCTTTGGTGGGACAGTAGGCTACGAGCAGTACTTC. It specifies CASSFGGTVGYEQYF.

The rearrangement links TRBV19 to TRBJ2-5; 8 bases align to TRBD2. CDR1 LNHDA and CDR2 SQIVND come from the germline V gene (reference sequence). This CDR3 is built from 16 residues. The junction had 8 bases not matched to a gene; V was cut back by 3 bases and J by 2 bases. CDR3 bases: TGTGCCAGTAGTATTCCTCGCGGGGGGACTCAAGAGACCCAGTACTTC. Protein sequence: CASSIPRGGTQETQYF.

The rearrangement joins TRBV4-3 to TRBJ1-5; tentatively, D is TRBD1 (6 bases). Germline V CDR1 and CDR2: LGHNA, YSLEER. This CDR3 spans 14 amino acids. Trimming removed 0 bases from V and 7 bases from J, with 10 bases in between. The CDR3 sequence: CASSQDMGAQPQHF. The CDR3 nucleotides are TGCGCCAGCAGCCAAGATATGGGGGCCCAGCCCCAGCATTTT.

V gene TRBV2 combines with J gene TRBJ1-2; 7 bases align to TRBD1. V shed 7 bases, J shed 4 bases, and the junction held 6 bases outside the gene matches. The CDR3 is 13 amino acids. Per the germline V gene, CDR1 is SNHLY and CDR2 is FYNNEI. CDR3 loop: CASNRDRLYGYTF. The DNA for the CDR3 is TGTGCCAGCAATCGGGACAGACTCTATGGCTACACCTTC.

This clone was found once. The J gene is TRBJ1-2, the V gene TRBV10-3; D not certain. Germline V gene sequence: CDR1 ENHRY, CDR2 SYGVKD. The CDR3 runs to 14 residues. V shed 3 bases and J shed 0 bases, with 8 bases lying between them. CDR3 sequence reads: CAISEVGANYGYTF. The CDR3 region has the DNA TGTGCCATCAGTGAAGTCGGAGCTAACTATGGCTACACCTTC.